This T cell receptor beta chain derives from a study of shared clonotypes between healthy human individuals. Sequencing used immunoSEQ multiplex PCR; TCRdb keeps in-frame clones, though not all of them. Among roughly 2,300,000 clones listed, around 92% were seen once. Study findings and constraints: Represented diversity (both genetic and exposure-history) was limited by the small number of donors.

A word on this clone: Its specificity is unknown.

With 5 bases removed from V and 2 bases from J, the gap between germline ends came to 10 bases. CDR1 is SEHNR and CDR2 is FQNEAQ in the germline V gene (reference sequence). The CDR3 spans 13 residues. Every contributor of samples was a Caucasian grown-up residing in Nashville, Tennessee. This TCR derives from a man younger than 35 in good health. Some clones in this sample may be carry-over from other donors' samples. This chain links TRBV7-9 with TRBJ2-7; D perhaps matches TRBD1 (6 bases). The specimen was naive CD4+ T cells from PBMCs. The subset here: CD45RA+ positively selected. The CDR3 protein is CASSVNRAYEQYF. The DNA for the CDR3 is TGTGCCAGCAGCGTTAACAGGGCCTACGAGCAGTACTTC.